The clone carrying this T cell receptor (beta chain) showed up many times. Its specificity is unknown. The CDR3 is 13 residues long. Germline V gene data show CDR1 as SNHLY and CDR2 as FYNNEI. V was clipped by 7 bases and J by 2 bases; unmatched bases: 2. This specimen belongs to a study of breast tumors, draining lymph nodes, adjacent tissues. General study findings and limits: Compared with basal-like, luminal-like tumors shared significantly more repertoire with nontumor tissue. Tumors had less TCR diversity than lymph nodes, more than nontumor tissue. Tumor T cell lymph node origin was a supported hypothesis, not proven. Most tumor T cells seemingly derive from lymph node, then expand in tumor.

Axillary draining lymph nodes of breast cancer patients supplied the node samples. TCRdb analysed the multiplex PCR reads with MiXCR anew, one entry per CDR3 protein. Of roughly 260,000 distinct CDR3 sequences in the sample, about 30% were seen once. The chain links TRBV2 to TRBJ1-3; 7 bases are a match to TRBD1. This clonotype originated in a female donor with breast cancer. Some clones in this sample may be carry-over from other donors' samples. Sequencing was done on a sample of axillary lymph node tissue. CDR3 region: CASKGAAGNTIYF. CDR3 DNA sequence: TGTGCCAGCAAGGGGGCCGCTGGAAACACCATATATTTT.